This is a list of T cell receptor beta chains from one sample in a study of identical twins. TCRdb used MiXCR to reprocess the 5' RACE reads, holding one entry per CDR3 protein. The sample consists of roughly 150,000 distinct CDR3 sequences, under 4.5% of them appearing once. The specimen sequenced was memory T cells sorted from blood. Source of these receptors: a man between 18 and 35 years old in good health. Each CDR3 is given with its conserved first and last residue. A D gene is named only where the DNA matches it firmly. Clone size is stated in some rows and not others, as once, few, many or a class when expanded.

TRBD2,TRBV2,many,TRBJ2-2,CASSESGRGGELFF,TGTGCCAGCAGTGAAAGCGGGAGGGGCGGGGAGCTGTTTTTT
.,TRBV20-1,many,TRBJ2-1,CSPRGSAPGEQFF,TGCAGTCCACGTGGGTCTGCGCCAGGTGAGCAGTTCTTC
.,TRBV6-1,many,TRBJ1-2,CASRNLGGIGYGYTF,TGTGCCAGCAGGAACCTAGGTGGCATCGGCTATGGCTACACCTTC
.,TRBV19,many,TRBJ2-5,CATATGREETQYF,TGTGCCACCGCTACGGGCAGGGAGGAGACCCAGTACTTC
.,TRBV7-8,many,TRBJ1-4,CASSLARDEKLFF,TGTGCCAGCAGCTTAGCCAGGGATGAAAAACTGTTTTTT
.,TRBV6-1,many,TRBJ2-2,CASSRLGNTGELFF,TGTGCCAGCAGCCGACTAGGAAACACCGGGGAGCTGTTTTTT
.,TRBV12-3/TRBV12-4,many,TRBJ2-3,CASSSGTGLGTDTQYF,TGTGCCAGCAGTTCGGGAACAGGGTTGGGCACAGATACGCAGTATTTT
.,TRBV5-1,many,TRBJ1-1,CASRPSGDTEAFF,TGCGCCAGCAGGCCGAGTGGGGACACTGAAGCTTTCTTT
TRBD1,TRBV28,many,TRBJ2-2,CASSPRQGAYTGELFF,TGTGCCAGCAGCCCCCGACAGGGGGCTTACACCGGGGAGCTGTTTTTT
.,TRBV11-2,few,TRBJ2-5,CASSLVRGRTQETQYF,TGTGCCAGCAGCTTAGTCCGCGGACGGACACAAGAGACCCAGTACTTC
TRBD2,TRBV24-1,many,TRBJ2-3,CATSPGGTLSGSPDTQYF,TGTGCCACCAGTCCAGGGGGTACCCTTAGCGGGAGCCCAGATACGCAGTATTTT
TRBD2,TRBV12-3/TRBV12-4,many,TRBJ2-3,CASQGGVNTQYF,TGTGCCAGTCAGGGAGGGGTGAATACGCAGTATTTT
.,TRBV7-2,many,TRBJ1-2,CASSLGGTDGYTF,TGTGCCAGCAGCCTTGGTGGCACGGATGGCTACACCTTC
.,TRBV11-2,many,TRBJ1-6,CASSPTPDDNSPLHF,TGTGCCAGCAGCCCCACCCCGGATGATAATTCACCCCTCCACTTT
.,TRBV11-2,many,TRBJ2-7,CASSLEPYRDLYEQYF,TGTGCCAGCAGCTTAGAACCTTACAGGGACCTCTACGAGCAGTACTTC
TRBD2,TRBV10-3,.,TRBJ2-3,CAIRTSGSGTDTQYF,TGTGCCATCAGGACTAGCGGGAGTGGGACAGATACGCAGTATTTT
TRBD1,TRBV19,many,TRBJ2-4,CASSTGQGGITKNIQYF,TGTGCCAGTAGTACGGGACAGGGCGGAATAACCAAAAACATTCAGTACTTC
.,TRBV6-1,many,TRBJ1-1,CASSDSVVTEAFF,TGTGCCAGCAGTGATTCGGTAGTCACTGAAGCTTTCTTT
.,TRBV6-1,many,TRBJ1-1,CASSPWVGYENTEAFF,TGTGCCAGCAGCCCCTGGGTGGGGTATGAGAACACTGAAGCTTTCTTT
.,TRBV6-1,many,TRBJ2-1,CASSEQVYREQFF,TGTGCCAGCAGTGAACAGGTATATCGGGAGCAGTTCTTC
.,TRBV29-1,many,TRBJ1-3,CSVAVTGYTIYF,TGCAGCGTTGCGGTCACAGGGTACACCATATATTTT
.,TRBV2,many,TRBJ2-3,CASRIRRTDTQYF,TGTGCCAGCAGAATACGACGCACAGATACGCAGTATTTT
TRBD2,TRBV2,.,TRBJ2-7,CASCPSGNEQYF,TGTGCCAGTTGTCCTAGCGGGAACGAGCAGTACTTC
.,TRBV7-9,many,TRBJ2-2,CASSLGLGSGELFF,TGTGCCAGCAGCTTAGGCCTGGGTTCCGGGGAGCTGTTTTTT
TRBD2,TRBV11-3,many,TRBJ2-5,CASGGDRETQYF,TGTGCCTCCGGGGGGGATAGGGAGACCCAGTACTTC
TRBD2,TRBV29-1,many,TRBJ2-2,CSAGLAGNTGELFF,TGCAGCGCAGGACTAGCGGGGAACACCGGGGAGCTGTTTTTT
.,TRBV29-1,many,TRBJ2-5,CSAYRDSGQETQYF,TGCAGCGCCTACCGGGACTCCGGACAAGAGACCCAGTACTTC
.,TRBV7-9,many,TRBJ2-3,CASGTGRGGDTQYF,TGTGCCAGCGGTACAGGGAGAGGTGGAGATACGCAGTATTTT
.,TRBV6-2/TRBV6-3,many,TRBJ2-1,CAGGRTYNEQFF,TGTGCCGGGGGGAGGACTTACAATGAGCAGTTCTTC
.,TRBV18,few,TRBJ2-3,CASSPPENTDTQYF,TGTGCCAGCTCACCACCGGAGAACACAGATACGCAGTATTTT
.,TRBV5-1,many,TRBJ2-3,CASSTAGTDTQYF,TGCGCCAGCAGCACGGCGGGGACAGATACGCAGTATTTT
.,TRBV28,few,TRBJ2-3,CASSLSPSLGTDTQYF,TGTGCCAGCAGTTTATCCCCTTCACTAGGGACAGATACGCAGTATTTT
TRBD2,TRBV2,.,TRBJ2-5,CAQSGGWQETQYF,TGTGCCCAATCCGGGGGGTGGCAAGAGACCCAGTACTTC
TRBD1,TRBV29-1,many,TRBJ1-3,CSVDRDRAGNTIYF,TGCAGCGTTGATAGGGACAGGGCTGGAAACACCATATATTTT
TRBD2,TRBV7-3,many,TRBJ2-2,CASTPGLHTGELFF,TGTGCCAGCACCCCGGGACTACACACCGGGGAGCTGTTTTTT
.,TRBV4-3,many,TRBJ1-4,CASSPGGRNEKLFF,TGCGCCAGCAGCCCGGGGGGGAGGAATGAAAAACTGTTTTTT
.,TRBV9,many,TRBJ1-3,CASSVGVEGNTIYF,TGTGCCAGCAGCGTAGGGGTGGAAGGAAACACCATATATTTT
TRBD2,TRBV10-2,.,TRBJ2-5,CASSVTSGSAETQYF,TGCGCCAGCAGTGTTACTAGCGGGAGTGCGGAGACCCAGTACTTC
.,TRBV7-9,many,TRBJ1-1,CASSRGSALNTEAFF,TGTGCCAGCAGCCGTGGGTCCGCCCTGAACACTGAAGCTTTCTTT
.,TRBV6-2/TRBV6-3,many,TRBJ2-2,CASSYTYGTDGELFF,TGTGCCAGCAGTTACACGTACGGAACCGACGGGGAGCTGTTTTTT
TRBD2,TRBV3-1,many,TRBJ2-7,CASSRTSGRVSYEQYF,TGTGCCAGCAGCCGGACTAGCGGGAGGGTCTCCTACGAGCAGTACTTC
TRBD1,TRBV7-9,few,TRBJ2-2,CATLWTGRAGELFF,TGTGCCACCCTTTGGACAGGGCGGGCCGGGGAGCTGTTTTTT
TRBD1,TRBV5-1,many,TRBJ2-1,CASSRQGDHNEQFF,TGCGCCAGCAGCCGACAGGGAGATCACAATGAGCAGTTCTTC
.,TRBV29-1,many,TRBJ2-3,CSVERWSGAPDTQYF,TGCAGCGTTGAACGGTGGTCGGGGGCCCCGGATACGCAGTATTTT
.,TRBV4-2,many,TRBJ1-4,CASSQFGTTNEKLFF,TGTGCCAGCAGCCAATTCGGGACAACTAATGAAAAACTGTTTTTT
.,TRBV27,few,TRBJ1-5,CASSLYSGVSGNQPQHF,TGTGCCAGCAGTTTATATTCAGGGGTCTCGGGCAATCAGCCCCAGCATTTT
TRBD2,TRBV30,many,TRBJ2-2,CASPGGVQFTGELFF,TGTGCCTCCCCCGGGGGGGTACAATTTACCGGGGAGCTGTTTTTT
.,TRBV3-1,many,TRBJ1-2,CASSPNPDSNYGYTF,TGTGCCAGCAGCCCAAACCCCGACAGCAACTATGGCTACACCTTC
TRBD1,TRBV6-2/TRBV6-3,many,TRBJ1-5,CASRKTGGGNQPQHF,TGTGCCAGCAGAAAAACAGGGGGCGGCAATCAGCCCCAGCATTTT
.,TRBV5-1,many,TRBJ1-6,CASSLVGDYNSPLHF,TGCGCCAGCAGCTTGGTCGGGGACTATAATTCACCCCTCCACTTT
TRBD1,TRBV28,many,TRBJ2-1,CASTYGTVQFF,TGTGCCAGCACCTACGGGACAGTGCAGTTCTTC
TRBD1,TRBV27,many,TRBJ2-1,CASSFDRGPDNEQFF,TGTGCCAGCAGTTTCGACAGGGGGCCGGACAATGAGCAGTTCTTC
TRBD1,TRBV14,many,TRBJ2-2,CASSQDLSGGNTGELFF,TGTGCCAGCAGCCAAGATTTATCAGGGGGGAACACCGGGGAGCTGTTTTTT
.,TRBV6-1,many,TRBJ1-1,CASRLTEAFF,TGTGCCAGCAGATTAACTGAAGCTTTCTTT
TRBD2,TRBV20-1,many,TRBJ2-1,CSARDLGGYNEQFF,TGCAGTGCTAGAGATCTGGGAGGGTACAATGAGCAGTTCTTC
.,TRBV12-3/TRBV12-4,many,TRBJ2-2,CASSQREGGELFF,TGTGCCAGCAGCCAACGGGAAGGCGGGGAGCTGTTTTTT